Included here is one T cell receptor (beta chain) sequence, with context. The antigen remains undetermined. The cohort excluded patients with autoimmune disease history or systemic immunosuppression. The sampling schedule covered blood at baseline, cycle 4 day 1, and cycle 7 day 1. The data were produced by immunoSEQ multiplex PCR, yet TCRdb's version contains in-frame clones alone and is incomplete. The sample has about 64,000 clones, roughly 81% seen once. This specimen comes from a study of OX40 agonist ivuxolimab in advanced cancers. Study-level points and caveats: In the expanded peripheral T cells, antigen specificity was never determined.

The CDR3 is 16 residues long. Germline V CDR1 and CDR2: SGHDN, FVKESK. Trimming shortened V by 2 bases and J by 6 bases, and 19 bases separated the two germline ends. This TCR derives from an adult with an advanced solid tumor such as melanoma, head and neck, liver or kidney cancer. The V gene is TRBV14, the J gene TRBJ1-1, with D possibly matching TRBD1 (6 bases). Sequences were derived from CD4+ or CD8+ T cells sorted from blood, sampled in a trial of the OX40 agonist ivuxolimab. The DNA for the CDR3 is TGTGCCAGCAGCCAATTGGGGAGAGGGGGTAGCGCTGAAGCTTTCTTT. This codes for CASSQLGRGGSAEAFF.